This TCR beta chain was captured in a study of T cell responses to AZD1222 COVID-19 vaccine. Second doses were pooled across both intervals (about 4 or about 12 weeks). After removal of 11 bases from V and 5 bases from J, the junction contained 11 bases not matched to a gene. The CDR3 is 14 residues long. Germline assignment: CDR1 SGHAT and CDR2 FQDESV (reference sequence). Whole-study results and caveats: Within unmutated variant regions lay the reported targets of nearly half of spike-specific TCRs. Following two doses of AZD1222, Spike-specific TCR breadth and depth rose. Donors in the cohort were predominantly white British and more often female, and clonal diversity was possibly underestimated.

Worth noting for this clone: Its antigen is unknown.

Profiled with immunoSEQ multiplex PCR; TCRdb holds only in-frame clones, not every one. Of roughly 160,000 clones listed, roughly 90% were seen once; the top ten hold about 4.3%. The material sequenced was peripheral blood, taken 28 days after the second AZD1222 dose. This clonotype was sampled from an adult who received the AZD1222 COVID-19 vaccine. The genes are TRBV11-1 and TRBJ2-3; TRBD1 agrees at 9 bases. The CDR3 region is CAGGLRGQGDTQYF. CDR3 nucleotides: TGTGCCGGGGGTCTCAGGGGACAGGGAGATACGCAGTATTTT. Full variable domain (outside the CDR3, taken from reference TRBV11-1 and TRBJ2-3): EAEVAQSPRYKITEKSQAVAFWCDPISGHATLYWYRQILGQGPELLVQFQDESVVDDSQLPKDRFSAERLKGVDSTLKIQPAELGDSAMYLCAGGLRGQGDTQYFGPGTRLTVL.